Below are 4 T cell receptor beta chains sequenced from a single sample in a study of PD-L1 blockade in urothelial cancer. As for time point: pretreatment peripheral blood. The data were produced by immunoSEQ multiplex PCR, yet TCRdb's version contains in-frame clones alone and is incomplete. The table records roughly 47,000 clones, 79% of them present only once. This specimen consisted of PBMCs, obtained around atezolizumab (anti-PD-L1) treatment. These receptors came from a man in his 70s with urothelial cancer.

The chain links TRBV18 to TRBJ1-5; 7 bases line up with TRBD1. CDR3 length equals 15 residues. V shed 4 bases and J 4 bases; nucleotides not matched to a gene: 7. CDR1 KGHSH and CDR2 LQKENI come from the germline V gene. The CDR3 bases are TGTGCCAGCTCACAAAGCTCAGGGGGGAATCAGCCCCAGCATTTT. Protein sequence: CASSQSSGGNQPQHF.

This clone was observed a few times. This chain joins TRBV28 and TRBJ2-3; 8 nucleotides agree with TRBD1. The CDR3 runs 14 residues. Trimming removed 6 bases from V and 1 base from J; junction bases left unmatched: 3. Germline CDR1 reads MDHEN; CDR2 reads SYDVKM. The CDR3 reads CASRFRGRTDTQYF. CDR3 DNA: TGTGCCAGCAGATTCAGGGGGCGCACAGATACGCAGTATTTT.

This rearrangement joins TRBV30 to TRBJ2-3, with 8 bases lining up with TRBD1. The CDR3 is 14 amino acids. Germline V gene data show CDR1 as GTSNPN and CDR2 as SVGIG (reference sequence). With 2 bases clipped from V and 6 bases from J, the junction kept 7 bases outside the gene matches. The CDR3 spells CAWSRQGLLDTQYF. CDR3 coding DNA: TGTGCCTGGAGTCGACAGGGGCTTTTGGATACGCAGTATTTT.

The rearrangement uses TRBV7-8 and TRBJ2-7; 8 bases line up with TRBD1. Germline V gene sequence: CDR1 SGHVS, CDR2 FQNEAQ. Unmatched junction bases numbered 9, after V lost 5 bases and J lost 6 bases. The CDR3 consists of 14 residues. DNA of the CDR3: TGTGCCAGCAGCCGGACAGGGACTTCTATCGAGCAGTACTTC. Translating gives CASSRTGTSIEQYF. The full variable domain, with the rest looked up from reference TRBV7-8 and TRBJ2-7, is GAGVSQSPRYKVAKRGQDVALRCDPISGHVSLFWYQQALGQGPEFLTYFQNEAQLDKSGLPSDRFFAERPEGSVSTLKIQRTQQEDSAVYLCASSRTGTSIEQYFGPGTRLTVT.